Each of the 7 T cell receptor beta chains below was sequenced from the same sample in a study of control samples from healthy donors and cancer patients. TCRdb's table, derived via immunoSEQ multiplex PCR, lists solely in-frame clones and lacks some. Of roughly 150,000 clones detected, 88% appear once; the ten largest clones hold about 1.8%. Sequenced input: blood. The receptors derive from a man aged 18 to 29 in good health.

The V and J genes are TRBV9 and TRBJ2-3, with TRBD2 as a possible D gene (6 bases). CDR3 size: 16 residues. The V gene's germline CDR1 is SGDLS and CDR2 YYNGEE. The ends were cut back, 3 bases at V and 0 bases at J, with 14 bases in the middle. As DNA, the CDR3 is TGTGCCAGCAGCGCTGGAGCGGGCCCTAGCACAGATACGCAGTATTTT. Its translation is CASSAGAGPSTDTQYF.

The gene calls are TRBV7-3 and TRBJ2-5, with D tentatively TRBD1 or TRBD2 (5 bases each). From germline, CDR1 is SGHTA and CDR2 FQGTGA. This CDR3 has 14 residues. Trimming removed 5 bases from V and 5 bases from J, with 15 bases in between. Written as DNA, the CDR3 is TGTGCCAGCAGCCAGGGCGGGCGTCTGGAGACCCAGTACTTC. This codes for CASSQGGRLETQYF.

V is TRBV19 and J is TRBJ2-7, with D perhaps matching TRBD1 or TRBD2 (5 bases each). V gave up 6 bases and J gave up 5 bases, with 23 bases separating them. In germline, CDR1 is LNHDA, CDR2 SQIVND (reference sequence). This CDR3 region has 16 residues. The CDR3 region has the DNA TGTGCCAGTAGCTCCGCCGGGACGGTGTTTCCCCACGAGCAGTACTTC. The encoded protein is CASSSAGTVFPHEQYF.

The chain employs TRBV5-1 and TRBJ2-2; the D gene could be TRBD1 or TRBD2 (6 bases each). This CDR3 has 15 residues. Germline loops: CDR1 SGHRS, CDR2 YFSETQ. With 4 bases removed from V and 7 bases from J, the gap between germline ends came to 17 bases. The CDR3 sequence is CASSPVDRRGGELFF. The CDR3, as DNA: TGCGCCAGCAGCCCGGTAGACAGGCGGGGCGGGGAGCTGTTTTTT. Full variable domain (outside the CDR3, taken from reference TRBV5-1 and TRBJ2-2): KAGVTQTPRYLIKTRGQQVTLSCSPISGHRSVSWYQQTPGQGLQFLFEYFSETQRNKGNFPGRFSGRQFSNSRSEMNVSTLELGDSALYLCASSPVDRRGGELFFGEGSRLTVL.

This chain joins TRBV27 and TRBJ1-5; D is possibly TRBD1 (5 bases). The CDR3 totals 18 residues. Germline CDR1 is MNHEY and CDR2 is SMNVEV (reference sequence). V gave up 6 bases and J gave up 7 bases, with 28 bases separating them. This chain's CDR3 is CASRPHKLRGRIQQPQHF. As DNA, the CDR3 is TGTGCCAGCAGGCCCCACAAGCTGCGGGGGAGGATACAGCAGCCCCAGCATTTT.

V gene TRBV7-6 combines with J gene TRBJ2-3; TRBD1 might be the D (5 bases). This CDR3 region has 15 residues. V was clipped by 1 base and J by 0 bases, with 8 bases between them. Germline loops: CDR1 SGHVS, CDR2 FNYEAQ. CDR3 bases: TGTGCCAGCAGCTTAGTTGGGGCCAGCACAGATACGCAGTATTTT. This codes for CASSLVGASTDTQYF.

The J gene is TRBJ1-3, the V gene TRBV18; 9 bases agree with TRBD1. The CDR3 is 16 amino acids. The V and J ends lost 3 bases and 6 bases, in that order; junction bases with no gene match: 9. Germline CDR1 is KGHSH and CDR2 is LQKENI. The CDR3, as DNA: TGTGCCAGCTCACCGGCCCCGGGACAGGGCGAAAACACCATATATTTT. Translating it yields CASSPAPGQGENTIYF.